This T cell receptor (beta chain) emerged from a study of tumor-infiltrating lymphocytes in localized non-small cell lung cancer. The length of the CDR3 is 14 residues. Germline-derived CDR1 and CDR2 are LNHDA and SQIVND (reference sequence). With 1 base removed from V and 3 bases from J, the gap between germline ends came to 9 bases. The assay was immunoSEQ multiplex PCR, and TCRdb's table has in-frame clones only and misses some. In the table there are roughly 10,000 clones, 60% to 80% of which are singletons. The V and J genes are TRBV19 and TRBJ1-2; D might be TRBD1 (6 bases). This clonotype was obtained from a human donor with non-small cell lung cancer. Input material: lung tumor tissue. Written as DNA, the CDR3 is TGTGCCAGTAGTATAGGGGGGCACGACTATGGCTACACCTTC. Its protein product is CASSIGGHDYGYTF.